These T cell receptor beta chains were read from a single sample in a study of shared clonotypes between healthy human individuals. The data were produced by immunoSEQ multiplex PCR, yet TCRdb's version contains in-frame clones alone and is incomplete. Of about 2.1 million clones listed, 85% to 95% are singletons. The sample consisted of naive CD8+ T cells from PBMCs. The receptors derive from a man younger than 35 in good health. Some clones in this sample may be carry-over from other donors' samples. Each CDR3 is given with its conserved first and last residue. Each record gives: D gene, V gene, J gene, clone size, CDR3 protein, CDR3 DNA. D genes are given only for firm matches. Size values are once, few and many counts, or a class for expanded clones, and some rows have none.

-,TRBV4-1,TRBJ1-4,-,CASSQAPGGTNEKLFF,TGCGCCAGCAGCCAGGCCCCCGGTGGCACTAATGAAAAACTGTTTTTT
-,TRBV7-9,TRBJ2-1,-,CASSLRLGDDEQFF,TGTGCCAGCAGCTTACGGCTGGGAGACGATGAGCAGTTCTTC
-,TRBV7-3,TRBJ2-7,-,CASSLGGGTNEQYF,TGTGCCAGCAGCTTAGGGGGCGGGACGAACGAGCAGTACTTC
-,TRBV21-1,TRBJ1-2,-,CASSKGGTYGYTF,TGTGCCAGCAGCAAAGGGGGTACCTATGGCTACACCTTC
-,TRBV4-1,TRBJ2-7,once,CASSQDGGMPGYEQYF,TGCGCCAGCAGCCAAGATGGGGGAATGCCTGGCTACGAGCAGTACTTC
TRBD2,TRBV28,TRBJ2-7,-,CASSYGTSGYEQYF,TGTGCCAGCAGTTACGGGACTAGCGGGTACGAGCAGTACTTC
-,TRBV12-5,TRBJ2-3,-,CASGLDYGEITDTQYF,TGTGCTAGTGGTTTGGACTACGGAGAAATCACAGATACGCAGTATTTT
-,TRBV19,TRBJ2-7,-,CASSIGPGESSYEQYF,TGTGCCAGTAGTATTGGTCCAGGGGAGAGCTCCTACGAGCAGTACTTC
TRBD2,TRBV12-5,TRBJ2-3,-,CASGFQVLAGSTDTQYF,TGTGCTAGTGGTTTCCAGGTACTAGCGGGATCTACAGATACGCAGTATTTT
TRBD1,TRBV7-2,TRBJ2-7,-,CASSLGDRSSYEQYF,TGTGCCAGCAGCTTGGGGGACAGGAGCTCCTACGAGCAGTACTTC
-,TRBV30,TRBJ1-1,-,CAWSESGATEAFF,TGTGCCTGGAGTGAATCGGGGGCCACTGAAGCTTTCTTT
-,TRBV7-3,TRBJ2-7,-,CASSFSPRDEQYF,TGTGCCAGCAGCTTCTCCCCTCGAGACGAGCAGTACTTC
-,TRBV4-1,TRBJ1-5,-,CASSQITGYHQPQHF,TGCGCCAGCAGCCAAATCACAGGGTACCATCAGCCCCAGCATTTT
TRBD2,TRBV19,TRBJ2-7,once,CASSIRVDRAGTYEQYF,TGTGCCAGTAGTATTCGGGTCGATCGAGCGGGGACCTACGAGCAGTACTTC
-,TRBV5-6,TRBJ2-7,-,CASSASGEQYF,TGTGCCAGCAGCGCCAGCGGGGAGCAGTACTTC
TRBD1,TRBV18,TRBJ1-1,-,CASSPGTVEAFF,TGTGCCAGCTCACCCGGGACAGTTGAAGCTTTCTTT
TRBD1,TRBV6-6,TRBJ2-7,-,CASSDWTGGLYEQYF,TGTGCCAGCAGTGACTGGACAGGGGGCCTCTACGAGCAGTACTTC
-,TRBV28,TRBJ2-7,-,CASRAVGYEQYF,TGTGCCAGCAGGGCCGTGGGCTACGAGCAGTACTTC
-,TRBV27,TRBJ1-5,-,CASRIGGSNQPQHF,TGTGCCAGCAGAATAGGGGGTAGCAATCAGCCCCAGCATTTT
-,TRBV11-2,TRBJ2-3,-,CASALSRRATDTQYF,TGTGCCAGCGCGCTTAGTCGTCGGGCTACAGATACGCAGTATTTT
-,TRBV16,TRBJ1-3,-,CASSQSGTVHGNTIYF,TGTGCCAGCAGCCAATCGGGTACAGTGCATGGAAACACCATATATTTT
-,TRBV7-2,TRBJ2-7,-,CASSPGLYEQYF,TGTGCCAGCAGCCCGGGGCTATACGAGCAGTACTTC
TRBD1,TRBV27,TRBJ2-7,-,CASRRTGGGDEQYF,TGTGCCAGCAGAAGGACAGGGGGCGGCGACGAGCAGTACTTC
-,TRBV7-2,TRBJ1-1,-,CASSLWGSGLIGTEAFF,TGTGCCAGCAGCTTATGGGGTTCGGGGTTGATCGGCACTGAAGCTTTCTTT
TRBD2,TRBV4-1,TRBJ2-7,-,CASSLLAGGPSEQYF,TGCGCCAGCAGCCTACTAGCGGGAGGTCCCAGCGAGCAGTACTTC
-,TRBV19,TRBJ2-1,-,CASSSRTRRSYNEQFF,TGTGCCAGTAGTTCCCGGACCCGCCGCTCCTACAATGAGCAGTTCTTC
-,TRBV27,TRBJ2-7,-,CASSFSGSSYEQYF,TGTGCCAGCAGTTTCTCCGGGTCCTCCTACGAGCAGTACTTC
TRBD2,TRBV7-8,TRBJ2-1,-,CASSPRGSGRDEQFF,TGTGCCAGCAGCCCTCGGGGTAGCGGGAGAGATGAGCAGTTCTTC
-,TRBV28,TRBJ2-7,-,CASRPGILPEQYF,TGTGCCAGCAGGCCTGGGATCCTGCCCGAGCAGTACTTC
TRBD1,TRBV7-3,TRBJ1-5,-,CASSLMPGQGSQPQHF,TGTGCCAGCAGCTTAATGCCGGGACAGGGAAGTCAGCCCCAGCATTTT
TRBD1,TRBV6-1,TRBJ2-3,few,CASSGDSPSDTQYF,TGTGCCAGCAGTGGGGACAGCCCCTCAGATACGCAGTATTTT
-,TRBV28,TRBJ2-7,-,CASSFNRDEQYF,TGTGCCAGCAGTTTTAACCGGGACGAGCAGTACTTC
-,TRBV27,TRBJ2-3,-,CASSLSPDAASSTDTQYF,TGTGCCAGCAGTTTATCCCCGGACGCAGCGTCTAGCACAGATACGCAGTATTTT
TRBD2,TRBV25-1,TRBJ2-1,-,CASSEGASGSEQFF,TGTGCCAGCAGCGAAGGGGCTAGCGGGAGTGAGCAGTTCTTC
-,TRBV6-5,TRBJ1-5,few,CASGPGSNQPQHF,TGTGCCAGCGGGCCCGGGTCCAACCAGCCCCAGCATTTT
-,TRBV13,TRBJ1-1,-,CASSLAGFLSTEAFF,TGTGCCAGCAGCTTAGCAGGGTTTTTAAGTACTGAAGCTTTCTTT
-,TRBV28,TRBJ1-2,-,CASSSGRTNYGYTF,TGTGCCAGCAGTTCGGGACGGACTAACTATGGCTACACCTTC
-,TRBV5-4,TRBJ2-7,once,CASSLGGGYEQYF,TGTGCCAGCAGCTTGGGAGGGGGCTACGAGCAGTACTTC
-,TRBV5-1,TRBJ1-2,-,CASSLAVGSYGYTF,TGCGCCAGCAGCTTGGCCGTGGGCTCCTATGGCTACACCTTC
-,TRBV19,TRBJ2-7,-,CASSPGRGSSYEQYF,TGTGCCAGTAGTCCTGGCAGGGGAAGCTCCTACGAGCAGTACTTC
-,TRBV20-1,TRBJ2-7,-,CSASASDEQYF,TGCAGTGCTAGTGCCTCGGACGAGCAGTACTTC
TRBD1,TRBV7-9,TRBJ2-1,-,CASSLGQTIPYNEQFF,TGTGCCAGCAGCCTGGGACAGACGATACCCTACAATGAGCAGTTCTTC
TRBD2,TRBV6-6,TRBJ2-1,-,CASSYTLAGWGNEQFF,TGTGCCAGCAGTTACACGCTAGCGGGATGGGGCAATGAGCAGTTCTTC
-,TRBV13,TRBJ1-1,once,CASSLQGNTEAFF,TGTGCCAGCAGCTTACAGGGGAACACTGAAGCTTTCTTT
TRBD2,TRBV13,TRBJ2-1,-,CASSLMASGRHNEQFF,TGTGCCAGCAGCTTAATGGCTAGCGGGAGACACAATGAGCAGTTCTTC
-,TRBV6-6,TRBJ2-7,-,CASSHTGTPDYEQYF,TGTGCCAGCAGTCACACTGGGACACCGGACTACGAGCAGTACTTC
TRBD2,TRBV27,TRBJ2-3,-,CASSFSAGESTDTQYF,TGTGCCAGCAGTTTCAGTGCGGGGGAAAGCACAGATACGCAGTATTTT
TRBD1,TRBV30,TRBJ1-2,-,CAWRNPGQGGYTF,TGTGCCTGGAGAAATCCGGGACAGGGTGGCTACACCTTC
-,TRBV7-9,TRBJ1-5,once,CASSLGDPSNQPQHF,TGTGCCAGCAGCTTAGGGGACCCTAGCAATCAGCCCCAGCATTTT
-,TRBV2,TRBJ1-1,-,CASSEDSLNTEAFF,TGTGCCAGCAGTGAAGACAGCTTGAACACTGAAGCTTTCTTT
TRBD2,TRBV11-2,TRBJ2-1,-,CASSLGLGSGIPSYNEQFF,TGTGCCAGCAGCTTAGGGTTGGGTAGCGGGATCCCCTCCTACAATGAGCAGTTCTTC
-,TRBV10-3,TRBJ2-7,-,CAISGPGLIFEQYF,TGTGCCATCAGTGGGCCCGGACTTATCTTCGAGCAGTACTTC
TRBD1,TRBV5-1,TRBJ1-2,-,CASSNPGQGAYGYTF,TGCGCCAGCAGCAACCCGGGACAGGGTGCCTATGGCTACACCTTC